Included here is one T cell receptor (beta chain) sequence, with context. CD8+ and CD4+ T cells from blood underwent TCR beta sequencing, which was carried out in a high-throughput format. Negative isolation yielded the CD8+ and CD4+ T cells, while FACS enriched the TEMRA cells. The source of the sample is a study of CD8 T cells in Susac syndrome. An input of about 0.5 to 1 ug of RNA was subjected to reverse transcription using random hexamers. TCRdb reprocessed the immunoSEQ multiplex PCR reads via MiXCR and lists one record per CDR3 protein. The table includes about 130,000 distinct CDR3 sequences, nearly 95% detected once. V lost 1 base and J 6 bases, leaving 22 bases between the germline ends. CDR1 is LGHDT and CDR2 is YNNKEL in the germline V gene (reference sequence). The CDR3 is 17 amino acids.

The material sequenced was CD4+ T cells from PBMCs. The clonotype was recovered from a human donor in good health. V usage is TRBV3-1 and J usage is TRBJ2-7; D is perhaps TRBD1 or TRBD2 (5 bases each). The CDR3 loop is CASSQALRTPRGLEQYF. In DNA form, the CDR3 reads TGTGCCAGCAGCCAAGCCCTTCGGACTCCCCGGGGCCTCGAGCAGTACTTC.